Below, one T cell receptor (beta chain) is given with its context. What it binds is not known. V lost 3 bases and J 2 bases, leaving 16 bases between the germline ends. The CDR3 sequence is 16 residues long. Germline V gene data show CDR1 as SEHNR and CDR2 as FQNEAQ (reference sequence). As the template, RNA transcripts were used to amplify TCR beta CDR3 regions. Scientists carried out first-round RT-PCR using HTBI primers and then a second-round multiplex PCR. TCRdb redid the calling of the multiplex PCR reads with MiXCR, one entry per CDR3 protein. The sample yields about 590,000 distinct CDR3 sequences, less than 40% seen once. This entry is derived from a study of Graves' ophthalmopathy and Graves' hyperthyroidism. Study at large: The authors defined stable hyperthyroidism as no ophthalmopathy within 18 months of follow-up. Overall study findings and caveats: The model's ophthalmopathy progression predictions had roughly 69% sensitivity and 72.22% specificity. Blood also contained most of the expanded thyroid clonotypes above 0.001 frequency.

Orbital computed tomography and thyroid ultrasound, along with TRAb, serum thyroxine and clinical symptoms, underpinned diagnosis. The sequence came from an adult man with Graves' hyperthyroidism. The specimen sequenced was peripheral blood or thyroid tissue (not recorded which). The rearrangement uses TRBV7-9 and TRBJ2-5; no reliable D call. Here the CDR3 reads CASSLGSAGVQETQYF. The CDR3 DNA reads as TGTGCCAGCAGCTTGGGGTCCGCTGGGGTTCAAGAGACCCAGTACTTC. Based on the CDR3 plus reference TRBV7-9 and TRBJ2-5, the full variable domain is DTGVSQNPRHKITKRGQNVTFRCDPISEHNRLYWYRQTLGQGPEFLTYFQNEAQLEKSRLLSDRFSAERPKGSFSTLEIQRTEQGDSAMYLCASSLGSAGVQETQYFGPGTRLLVL.